The next 7 T cell receptor beta chains were all read from a single sample in a study of OX40 agonist ivuxolimab in advanced cancers. Method: immunoSEQ multiplex PCR; TCRdb's copy keeps in-frame clones and lacks some. The table lists about 19,000 clones, roughly 78% of them singletons. The sample was CD4+ or CD8+ T cells sorted from blood, taken in a trial of the OX40 agonist ivuxolimab. The receptors come from an adult with an advanced solid tumor such as melanoma, head and neck, liver or kidney cancer.

The rearrangement joins TRBV30 to TRBJ2-1; no firm D call. Trimming pared 1 base from V and 4 bases from J, leaving 8 bases between. CDR3 length: 13 amino acids. CDR1 is GTSNPN, CDR2 SVGIG, per germline (reference sequence). The CDR3 loop reads CAWSGTIYNEQFF. The CDR3, as DNA: TGTGCCTGGAGTGGGACCATTTACAATGAGCAGTTCTTC.

The rearrangement uses TRBV29-1 and TRBJ2-3; TRBD1 matches at 9 bases. Germline CDR1 reads SQVTM; CDR2 reads ANQGSEA. The CDR3 is 15 residues long. The ends lost 0 bases at V and 3 bases at J; junction bases unmatched: 4. The CDR3 nucleotides read TGCAGCGTTGAAGAATTGGACAGGGGAACAGATACGCAGTATTTT. It encodes CSVEELDRGTDTQYF.

The chain is built from TRBV6-5 and TRBJ1-1; D not resolved. The CDR3 has 12 residues. Germline CDR1 MNHEY, CDR2 SVGAGI. Trimming pared 8 bases from V and 0 bases from J, leaving 7 bases between. DNA of the CDR3: TGTGCCAGCCACGCACTGAACACTGAAGCTTTCTTT. Encoded protein: CASHALNTEAFF.

This chain connects TRBV5-1 to TRBJ2-3; 13 nucleotides align to TRBD2. Germline trimming cut 4 bases from V and 4 bases from J; bases unmatched to any gene: 6. This CDR3 region has 16 residues. The germline V gene has CDR1 SGHRS and CDR2 YFSETQ. The CDR3 region has the DNA TGCGCCAGCAGCCCCGAGACTAGCGGGGGGCCAGATACGCAGTATTTT. It encodes CASSPETSGGPDTQYF.

This clone was detected a few times. V gene TRBV30 combines with J gene TRBJ2-7; D unresolved. This CDR3 is 16 amino acids long. Trimming removed 4 bases at V and 3 bases at J, with 22 bases between. In germline, CDR1 is GTSNPN, CDR2 SVGIG (reference sequence). The CDR3 sequence is CAWTTLDKGNGYEQYF. In nucleotides, the CDR3 is TGTGCCTGGACCACATTAGACAAGGGCAATGGCTACGAGCAGTACTTC.

V usage is TRBV28 and J usage is TRBJ2-5; D is unresolved. TRBJ2-7 matches the DNA end more closely, so the J call is doubtful. The CDR3 has 13 residues. Germline V gives CDR1 MDHEN, CDR2 SYDVKM. The CDR3 DNA is TGTGCCAGCAGTCCGGGCTTTGCCTACGAGCAGTACTTC. Amino acid sequence: CASSPGFAYEQYF.

At least ten counts were recorded for this clone. The rearrangement links TRBV19 to TRBJ1-1, with 10 bases lining up with TRBD1. The CDR3 is made up of 15 amino acids. Germline CDR1 is LNHDA and CDR2 is SQIVND (reference sequence). J was trimmed by 1 base and V by 7 bases; bases with no gene match: 6. Written as DNA, the CDR3 is TGTGCCAGTATGGGGACAGGGGCTGAGAACACTGAAGCTTTCTTT. As protein: CASMGTGAENTEAFF.